This is a list of T cell receptor beta chains from one sample in a study of T cells in Graves' hyperthyroidism and ophthalmopathy. TCRdb ran MiXCR on the multiplex PCR reads and lists one entry per CDR3 protein. The sample lists around 240,000 distinct CDR3 sequences, about 16% seen once, with about 29% in the top ten. Sequencing was performed on blood. These TCRs come from a woman younger than 30 with Graves' ophthalmopathy. Each CDR3 is given with its conserved first and last residue. The D gene is left open where the match is weak. Size tells how often a clone was seen (once, few, many) or the class of an expanded clone, and some rows leave it out.

J gene | V gene | clone size | D gene | CDR3 DNA | CDR3 protein
TRBJ2-7 | TRBV28 | many | TRBD1 | TGTGCCAGCACTCCCGCCGGGACAGTTGGCTACGAGCAGTACTTC | CASTPAGTVGYEQYF
TRBJ2-4 | TRBV3-1 | many | . | TGTGCCAGCAGCCAGAGGACCCCGGCCAAAAACATTCAGTACTTC | CASSQRTPAKNIQYF
TRBJ2-3 | TRBV5-1 | . | TRBD1 | TGCGCCAGCAGCCCCCGGGGACAGAAAACAGATACGCAGTATTTT | CASSPRGQKTDTQYF
TRBJ2-1 | TRBV20-1 | many | TRBD2 | TGCAGTGCTCGAGCTAGCGGAGGCTCCTACAATGAGCAGTTCTTC | CSARASGGSYNEQFF
TRBJ2-5 | TRBV28 | many | TRBD2 | TGTGCCAGCAGTTTCCCGGGGGGGTCCGAAGAGACCCAGTACTTC | CASSFPGGSEETQYF
TRBJ1-4 | TRBV7-9 | many | TRBD1 | TGTGCCAGCAGCTTGACAGGGTTAGGGGAAAAACTGTTTTTT | CASSLTGLGEKLFF
TRBJ1-2 | TRBV28 | many | . | TGTGCCAGCAGTTTAACTCGGAGGGGCTACACCTTC | CASSLTRRGYTF
TRBJ2-5 | TRBV29-1 | many | TRBD1 | TGCAGCGTCCCCACGGACAGGGGGCGCTCCGAGACCCAGTACTTC | CSVPTDRGRSETQYF
TRBJ1-2 | TRBV28 | many | TRBD1 | TGTGCCAGCAGGAAACAGGGGTACCTCGGCTATGGCTACACCTTC | CASRKQGYLGYGYTF
TRBJ1-1 | TRBV7-9 | . | TRBD1 | TGTGCCAGCAGCACGACAGGGAAGACTGAAGCTTTCTTT | CASSTTGKTEAFF
TRBJ2-1 | TRBV18 | many | TRBD1 | TGTGCCAGCTCACCATTTACAGGGGAAGACAATGAGCAGTTCTTC | CASSPFTGEDNEQFF
TRBJ1-4 | TRBV5-1 | many | . | TGCGCCAGCAGCTTGGGTAACAGTGCAACTAATGAAAAACTGTTTTTT | CASSLGNSATNEKLFF
TRBJ2-4 | TRBV6-1 | . | . | TGTGCCAGCAGTGAAGAGTGGGGGGCGCTTGTTTTATGGGCCAAAAACATTCAGTACTTC | CASSEEWGALVLWAKNIQYF
TRBJ2-1 | TRBV10-3 | few | TRBD2 | TGTGCCATAACTCCGGGACTAGCGGACAATGAGCAGTTCTTC | CAITPGLADNEQFF
TRBJ2-1 | TRBV6-2/TRBV6-3 | many | TRBD2 | TGTGCCAGCATCAGAAGCGGGAGCTCCTACAATGAGCAGTTCTTC | CASIRSGSSYNEQFF
TRBJ2-5 | TRBV5-8 | many | . | TGTGCCAGCAGCTTGTTCAGCGTTCCAGAGACCCAGTACTTC | CASSLFSVPETQYF
TRBJ2-1 | TRBV27 | many | TRBD1 | TGTGCCAGCAGTTCCCATGACAGGGGCACCTACAATGAGCAGTTCTTC | CASSSHDRGTYNEQFF
TRBJ2-7 | TRBV30 | many | . | TGTGCCTGGGGCGTCCCGGACGAAAAGCAGTACTTC | CAWGVPDEKQYF
TRBJ1-5 | TRBV18 | many | TRBD1 | TGTGCCAGCTCACCAGACAGGGCCCAGCCCCAGCATTTT | CASSPDRAQPQHF
TRBJ1-1 | TRBV7-2 | . | TRBD1 | TGTGCCAGCAGCTCTACCAGGGGGCGGAGAAGGACTGAAGCTTTCTTT | CASSSTRGRRRTEAFF
TRBJ1-1 | TRBV6-4 | few | . | TGTGCCAGCAGTGACACGGGATTCCGAGCTTTCTTT | CASSDTGFRAFF
TRBJ2-1 | TRBV20-1 | many | TRBD2 | TGCAGTGCTAGAGATTTCGGGGGGACCAATCACAATGAGCAGTTCTTC | CSARDFGGTNHNEQFF
TRBJ1-3 | TRBV5-1 | . | . | TGCGCCAGCAGCTTGGCCGGACAGTACTCTGGAAACACCATATATTTT | CASSLAGQYSGNTIYF
TRBJ1-2 | TRBV5-1 | many | TRBD1 | TGCGCCAGCAGCTTGAAGTCTGGACAGGGGTTTGGCTACACCTTC | CASSLKSGQGFGYTF
TRBJ1-2 | TRBV6-1 | many | TRBD1 | TGTGCCAGCAGTCGTTACGGCGGAGGGGGCCAAGCTAACTATGGCTACACCTTC | CASSRYGGGGQANYGYTF
TRBJ2-2 | TRBV4-1 | many | TRBD1 | TGCGCCAGCAGCGACCCCGGGACAGAAATAGCCGGGGAGCTGTTTTTT | CASSDPGTEIAGELFF
TRBJ1-5 | TRBV18 | many | . | TGTGCCAGCTCACCAACAATGAATAGCAATCAGCCCCAGCATTTT | CASSPTMNSNQPQHF
TRBJ1-3 | TRBV6-5 | many | TRBD1 | TGTGCCAGCAGTTACTCGAGGGACAGGGGAAACACCATATATTTT | CASSYSRDRGNTIYF
TRBJ1-1 | TRBV2 | many | TRBD1 | TGTGCCAGCAGCGATGACAGGGGGTATAACACTGAAGCTTTCTTT | CASSDDRGYNTEAFF
TRBJ1-1 | TRBV7-9 | many | TRBD1 | TGTGCCAGCAGCACCTGGACAGGGGTGAACACTGAAGCTTTCTTT | CASSTWTGVNTEAFF
TRBJ2-3 | TRBV3-1 | many | . | TGTGCCAGCAGCCATTCCTGGGGGGTTAGCACAGATACGCAGTATTTT | CASSHSWGVSTDTQYF
TRBJ2-5 | TRBV7-9 | many | . | TGTGCCAGCAGCTTAGATCAGGGGTTGGGGGAGACCCAGTACTTC | CASSLDQGLGETQYF
TRBJ2-7 | TRBV20-1 | many | . | TGCAGTGCTGCGCAGGGGGGCTACGAGCAGTACTTC | CSAAQGGYEQYF
TRBJ2-3 | TRBV28 | . | TRBD2 | TGTGCCAGCAGTCGTCGTAGCGGGGTACGAGCAAGCACAGATACGCAGTATTTT | CASSRRSGVRASTDTQYF
TRBJ2-3 | TRBV6-1 | many | . | TGTGCCAGCAGTGTCCAGTGGGACGAGGATACGCAGTATTTT | CASSVQWDEDTQYF
TRBJ1-1 | TRBV5-1 | . | . | TGCGCCAGCAGCTTGGTAGGGGGGATGAACACTGGAGCTTTCTTT | CASSLVGGMNTGAFF
TRBJ2-6 | TRBV5-1 | many | . | TGCGCCAGCAGCTTGGAACCGGGGGCGCTTCCCTATGGGGCCAACGTCCTGACTTTC | CASSLEPGALPYGANVLTF
TRBJ2-5 | TRBV3-1 | many | . | TGTGCCAGCAGCCAAGACGACTTTGGAGCCTCAGGCGAGACCCAGTACTTC | CASSQDDFGASGETQYF
TRBJ1-2 | TRBV4-2 | many | TRBD1 | TGTGCCAGCAGCCAACCGACAGGGGACTATGGCTACACCTTC | CASSQPTGDYGYTF
TRBJ1-1 | TRBV18 | many | . | TGTGCCAGCTCAATCGAGGAGGCCACTGAAGCTTTCTTT | CASSIEEATEAFF
TRBJ2-7 | TRBV20-1 | . | TRBD2 | TGCAGTGCTCGGGCACTAGCGGGTGACTCCTACGAGCAGTACTTC | CSARALAGDSYEQYF
TRBJ2-1 | TRBV29-1 | few | TRBD2 | TGCAGCGTCTGTTTGATCGGGACTAGCGGGAATGTCAATGAGCAGTTCTTC | CSVCLIGTSGNVNEQFF
TRBJ2-1 | TRBV27 | many | . | TGTGCCAGCAGTTTATGGGGTAGCTCCTACAATGAGCAGTTCTTC | CASSLWGSSYNEQFF
TRBJ1-2 | TRBV5-6 | . | . | TGTGCCAGCAGCTCTACGGATAACTATGGCTACACCTTC | CASSSTDNYGYTF
TRBJ2-2 | TRBV5-4 | many | . | TGTGCCAGCAGCTTAGGCCGAACGAACACCGGGGAGCTGTTTTTT | CASSLGRTNTGELFF
TRBJ1-5 | TRBV12-5 | many | . | TGTGCTAGTGGCCCACCAGGGGAGGGTAGCAATCAGCCCCAGCATTTT | CASGPPGEGSNQPQHF
TRBJ2-2 | TRBV6-5 | . | TRBD2 | TGTGCCAGCAGATCCTCCCCGGGGGGCACCGGGGAGCTGTTTTTT | CASRSSPGGTGELFF
TRBJ1-2 | TRBV28 | many | TRBD1 | TGTGCCAGCAGTTTATTGGCAGGGGGCAGAGGCTACACCTTC | CASSLLAGGRGYTF
TRBJ2-1 | TRBV18 | many | . | TGTGCCAGCTCACCTGAGAATGAGCAGTTCTTC | CASSPENEQFF
TRBJ2-6 | TRBV12-3/TRBV12-4 | many | . | TGTGCCAGCAGTTTTGGGGGCCTTGGGGCCAACGTCCTGACTTTC | CASSFGGLGANVLTF
TRBJ1-2 | TRBV28 | many | . | TGTGCCAGCAGTTTTTCTATTCGTGGGGCTAACTATGGCTACACCTTC | CASSFSIRGANYGYTF